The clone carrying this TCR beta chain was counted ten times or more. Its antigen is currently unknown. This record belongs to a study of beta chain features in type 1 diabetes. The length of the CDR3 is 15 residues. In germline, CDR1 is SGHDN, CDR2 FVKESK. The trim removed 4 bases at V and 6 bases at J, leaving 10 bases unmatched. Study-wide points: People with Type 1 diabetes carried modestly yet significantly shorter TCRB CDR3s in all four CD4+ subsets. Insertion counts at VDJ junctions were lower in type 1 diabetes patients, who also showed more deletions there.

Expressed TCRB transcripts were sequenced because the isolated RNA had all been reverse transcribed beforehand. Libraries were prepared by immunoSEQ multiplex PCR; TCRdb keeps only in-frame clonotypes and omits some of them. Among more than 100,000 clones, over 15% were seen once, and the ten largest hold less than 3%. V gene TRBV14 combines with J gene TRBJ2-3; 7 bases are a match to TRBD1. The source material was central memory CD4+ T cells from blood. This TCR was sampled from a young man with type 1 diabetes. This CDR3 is CASSRQGISMDTQYF. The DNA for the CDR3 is TGTGCCAGCAGCCGACAGGGAATAAGTATGGATACGCAGTATTTT.